The clone carrying this TCR beta chain was seen many times. As yet, its antigen is unknown. This sample was taken from a study of early T cells in non-severe SARS-CoV-2 infection. The CDR3 has 12 residues. Trimming cost V 2 bases and J 3 bases, with 7 bases left between them. The germline V gene has CDR1 DFQATT and CDR2 SNEGSKA (reference sequence). Overall study findings and caveats: The study's VDJdb matching favored anti-spike CD8 responses and missed private and CD4 specificities.

TCRdb reprocessed the 5' RACE reads with MiXCR, giving one entry per CDR3 protein. The data contain about 49,000 distinct CDR3 sequences, 4% to 5% of them seen just once; the ten biggest clones take up roughly 6%. The sequenced sample was whole blood. The clonotype comes from an adult who was a healthcare worker with PCR-confirmed SARS-CoV-2 infection or an uninfected control (not recorded which). V gene TRBV20-1 combines with J gene TRBJ1-2, with D uncertain. The CDR3 protein is CSARRQYYGYTF. CDR3 bases: TGCAGTGCTAGAAGGCAGTACTATGGCTACACCTTC.